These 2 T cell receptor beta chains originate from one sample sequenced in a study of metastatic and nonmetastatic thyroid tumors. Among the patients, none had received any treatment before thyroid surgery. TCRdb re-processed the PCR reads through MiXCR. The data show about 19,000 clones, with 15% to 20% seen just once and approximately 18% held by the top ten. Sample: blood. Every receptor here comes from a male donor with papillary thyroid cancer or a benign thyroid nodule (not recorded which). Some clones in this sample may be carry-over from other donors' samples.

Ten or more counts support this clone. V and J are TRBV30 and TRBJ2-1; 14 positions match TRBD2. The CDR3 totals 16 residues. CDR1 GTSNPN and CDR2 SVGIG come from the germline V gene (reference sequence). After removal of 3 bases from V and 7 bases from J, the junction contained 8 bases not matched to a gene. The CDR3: CAWRARTSGRWNEQFF. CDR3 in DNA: TGTGCCTGGAGGGCTAGGACTAGCGGGAGGTGGAATGAGCAGTTCTTC.

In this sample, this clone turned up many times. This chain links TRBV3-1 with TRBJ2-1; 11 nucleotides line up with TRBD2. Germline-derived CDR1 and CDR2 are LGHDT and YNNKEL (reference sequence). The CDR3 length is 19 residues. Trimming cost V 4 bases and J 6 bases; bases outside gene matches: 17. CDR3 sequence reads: CASSRKGISGTSGINEQFF. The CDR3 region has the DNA TGTGCCAGCAGCCGAAAGGGTATTTCCGGGACTAGCGGTATCAATGAGCAGTTCTTC.